This T cell receptor beta chain is from a study of T cells in Graves' hyperthyroidism and ophthalmopathy (dated by TCRdb to the late 2010s). The study in broad terms: Peripheral blood samples were taken at initial diagnosis, before any treatment was given. Prospective prediction of ophthalmopathy was tested in an independent validation cohort consisting of some 18 hyperthyroidism patients and some 17 patients who later progressed to ophthalmopathy. To identify distinguishing TCR V-J signatures, a discovery cohort of some 99 patients was used, comprising 43 with Graves' ophthalmopathy and approximately 58 with stable Graves' hyperthyroidism. The 100 discovery patients were divided at random into training and test sets in a 7:3 ratio. Once sampling was done, hyperthyroidism patients were given methimazole at a starting dose of 30 mg daily, whereas ophthalmopathy patients were given high-dose intravenous methylprednisolone. The study also compared thyroid tissue and blood T-cell repertoires from more than 5 Graves' hyperthyroidism patients. TCR Vbeta CDR3 sequencing of 120 to 150 peripheral blood samples (roughly 41 ophthalmopathy, over 70 hyperthyroidism and approximately 17 progressor patients) is reported in the paper. Findings and caveats that apply to the study as a whole: In validation, the model predicted progression to ophthalmopathy a median of roughly six months before onset, with roughly 71% sensitivity and 72.22% specificity. A model built on a 13 V-J signature distinguished ophthalmopathy from stable hyperthyroidism, reaching about 89% sensitivity and 81% to 83% specificity in cross-validation and 80%/75% in testing. Most expanded thyroid clonotypes (frequency above 0.001) were also detected in blood, a finding suggesting that blood repertoires may reflect thyroid immune responses. No statistical method was used to set the sample size in advance, and investigators knew the group allocation.

Stable Graves' hyperthyroidism was defined as no progression to ophthalmopathy during 18 months of follow-up. The hyperthyroidism patients were between 18 and 65 years old and newly diagnosed, with a disease duration of less than 2 months. Patients with uncontrolled infections, other autoimmune diseases, pregnancy or lactation were excluded. Diagnoses were based on clinical symptoms, serum thyroxine and TRAb, thyroid ultrasound and orbital computed tomography. PBMCs were separated from roughly 10 ml of fresh peripheral blood using Ficoll-Paque density gradient centrifugation. Total RNA was extracted using Trizol reagent, and RNA quality was assessed on an Agilent 2100 Bioanalyzer. The TCR beta CDR3 regions were amplified from the RNA transcripts. The first round of RT-PCR for the TCR CDR3 was performed with the HTBI primer set and the Qiagen OneStep RT-PCR kit. Libraries were constructed in a second round of multiplex PCR, after which size selection and purification were carried out. The libraries were sequenced on an Illumina HiSeq2000 using paired-end 100 bp reads. For the original study's pipeline: SOAPnuke was used to process the raw data, throwing out any read that contained adapters or uncalled bases, had a mean Phred below 15, or lacked an exact constant-primer or identifier match. COPE v1.2.5 was used to merge the high-quality paired reads, and each unique nucleotide sequence was defined as a clonotype. MiTCR v1.1 was used to align clonotypes to the IMGT TRBV, TRBD and TRBJ reference segments. Analysis was restricted to V-J combinations with a frequency above 0.0001, which covered 99.2% of repertoires. The TCS score was defined as the ratio of F50 (clonal expansion) to E x V (chaos), calculated using BLOSUM62-based TCRdist between CDR3 peptides within each V-J. Welch's t-statistics and random forest reduced 500 to 550 V-J features to 13, which were used in a naive Bayes classifier (R e1071). The public reads were reprocessed in TCRdb via fastp at Q25 and MiXCR, keeping in-frame beta chains. Rows are combined by CDR3 protein, so each entry shows the most common genes and DNA. TCRdb's processing, not the authors', yielded these V and J calls. The table for this sample lists around 480,000 distinct CDR3 sequences; under 15% of them were counted only once. The ten largest clones add up to about a sixth of the sample.

Remarks on this clonotype: There is no known antigen for this receptor. No clone much larger than this one lies a single base away; base qualities are absent.

V is trimmed back by 5 bases and J by 5 bases, and the junction contains 9 bases that no gene match accounts for. The CDR3 covers 15 residues, taking in both the cysteine and the phenylalanine. The entry retains the CDR3 DNA only, 45 bases that are in frame from base 1. The germline V gene (reference sequence) yields LNHDA for CDR1 and SQIVND for CDR2. The chain is encoded by TRBV19 joined to TRBJ1-2, with 9 junctional bases fitting TRBD1. The specimen was blood. This TCR was recovered from a woman between 18 and 30 years old with Graves' hyperthyroidism. The DNA sequence reads TGTGCCAGTAGTGACCGCCCTGGGACAGGGTATGGCTACACCTTC. It specifies CASSDRPGTGYGYTF.